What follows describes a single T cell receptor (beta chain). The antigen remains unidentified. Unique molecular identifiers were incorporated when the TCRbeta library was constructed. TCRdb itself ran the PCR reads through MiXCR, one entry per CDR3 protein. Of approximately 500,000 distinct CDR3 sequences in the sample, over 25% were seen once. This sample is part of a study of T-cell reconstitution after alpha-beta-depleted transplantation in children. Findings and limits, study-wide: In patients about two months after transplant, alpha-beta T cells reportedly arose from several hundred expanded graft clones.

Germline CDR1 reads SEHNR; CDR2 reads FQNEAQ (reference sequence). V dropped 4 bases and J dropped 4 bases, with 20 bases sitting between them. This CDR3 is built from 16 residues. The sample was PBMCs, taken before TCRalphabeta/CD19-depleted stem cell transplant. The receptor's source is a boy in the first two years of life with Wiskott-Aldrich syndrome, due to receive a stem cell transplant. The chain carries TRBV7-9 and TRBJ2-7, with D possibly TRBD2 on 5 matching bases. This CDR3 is CASSSSRVLAQYEQYF. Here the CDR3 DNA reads TGTGCCAGCAGCTCATCTCGGGTTCTAGCCCAGTACGAGCAGTACTTC.